This T cell receptor beta chain was identified in a study of OX40 agonist ivuxolimab in advanced cancers. Sequenced by immunoSEQ multiplex PCR; TCRdb stores in-frame clones only, minus some. The table includes fewer than 100,000 clones, around 90% detected once. Sequencing was performed on CD4+ or CD8+ T cells sorted from blood, taken in a trial of the OX40 agonist ivuxolimab. This sequence originates from an adult with an advanced solid tumor such as melanoma, head and neck, liver or kidney cancer.

The CDR3: CASSLYWGQGKETQYF. In DNA, the CDR3 is TGTGCCAGCAGTTTATATTGGGGACAGGGTAAAGAGACCCAGTACTTC. The chain carries TRBV28 and TRBJ2-5; the match to TRBD1 covers 9 bases. Germline lookup yields CDR1 MDHEN and CDR2 SYDVKM. The J segment lost 3 bases and the V segment lost 1 base, leaving 6 bases of the junction unmatched. The CDR3 runs to 16 residues.